This T cell receptor beta chain was documented in a study of cytomegalovirus exposure and HLA in healthy donors. Overall study findings and caveats: Most TCR sequences were uncommon, yet certain public TCRs appeared in many donors. The authors considered a cluster of highly shared sequence variants likely to be a sequencing artifact.

PCR employed 60 Vbeta and 13 Jbeta primers. Assay: immunoSEQ multiplex PCR; the TCRdb copy retains only in-frame clones and omits some. The table lists 35,000 to 50,000 clones, 60% to 70% of them singletons. Turning to this clone: What it binds is unknown.

Unrecorded immune exposures were likely, despite nominal health at sampling. CDR3 length equals 11 residues. The ends were cut back, 7 bases at V and 7 bases at J, with 7 bases in the middle. Germline CDR1 is SNHLY and CDR2 is FYNNEI. The source of this sequence is a middle-aged man in good health and CMV-seronegative. Sequencing was carried out using PBMCs. The chain is built from TRBV2 and TRBJ2-2; D is uncertain. The CDR3 DNA sequence: TGTGCCAGCACGGCGGACGGGGAGCTGTTTTTT. Translation gives CASTADGELFF.